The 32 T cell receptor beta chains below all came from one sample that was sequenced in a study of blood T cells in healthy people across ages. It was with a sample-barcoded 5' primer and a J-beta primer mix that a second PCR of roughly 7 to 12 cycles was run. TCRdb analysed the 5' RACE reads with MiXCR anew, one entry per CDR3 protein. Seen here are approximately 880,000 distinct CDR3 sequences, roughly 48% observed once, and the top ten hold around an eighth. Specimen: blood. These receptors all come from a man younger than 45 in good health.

The CDR3 is CASSAPRDTHTDTQYF. CDR3 nucleotide sequence: TGTGCCAGCAGCGCCCCCCGGGACACTCACACAGATACGCAGTATTTT. This rearrangement joins TRBV9 to TRBJ2-3; a possible D gene is TRBD1 (6 bases). The CDR3 is 16 residues long. Trimming took off 3 bases at V and 2 bases at J, with 16 bases between the two ends. Germline V gene data show CDR1 as SGDLS and CDR2 as YYNGEE.

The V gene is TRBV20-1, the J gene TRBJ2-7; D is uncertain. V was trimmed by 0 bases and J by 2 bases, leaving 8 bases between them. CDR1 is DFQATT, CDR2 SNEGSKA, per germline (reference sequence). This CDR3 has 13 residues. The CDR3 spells CSARDRSAYEQYF. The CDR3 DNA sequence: TGCAGTGCTAGAGATAGGTCCGCCTACGAGCAGTACTTC.

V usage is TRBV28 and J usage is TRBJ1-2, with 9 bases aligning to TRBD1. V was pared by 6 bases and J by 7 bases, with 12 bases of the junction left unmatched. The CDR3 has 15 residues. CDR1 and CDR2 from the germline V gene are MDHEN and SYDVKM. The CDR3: CASRTLGQGIFGYTF. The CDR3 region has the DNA TGTGCCAGCAGAACGCTGGGACAGGGAATTTTTGGCTACACCTTC.

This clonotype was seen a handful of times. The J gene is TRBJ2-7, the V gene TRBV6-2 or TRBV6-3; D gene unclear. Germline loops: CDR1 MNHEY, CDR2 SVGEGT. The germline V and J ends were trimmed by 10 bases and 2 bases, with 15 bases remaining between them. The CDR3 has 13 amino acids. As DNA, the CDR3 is TGTGCCACCCGGCAGACCGGTACCTACGAGCAGTACTTC. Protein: CATRQTGTYEQYF.

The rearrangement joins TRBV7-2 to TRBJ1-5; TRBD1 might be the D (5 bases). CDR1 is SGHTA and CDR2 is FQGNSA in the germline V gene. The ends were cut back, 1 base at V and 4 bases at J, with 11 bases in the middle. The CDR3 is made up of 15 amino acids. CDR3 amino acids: CASSLDWTRNQPQHF. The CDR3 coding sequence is TGTGCCAGCAGCTTAGACTGGACAAGAAATCAGCCCCAGCATTTT.

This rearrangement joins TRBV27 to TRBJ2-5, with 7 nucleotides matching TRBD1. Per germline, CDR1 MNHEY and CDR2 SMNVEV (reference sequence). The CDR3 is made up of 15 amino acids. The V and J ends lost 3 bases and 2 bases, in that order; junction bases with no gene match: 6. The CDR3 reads CASSFTRTGQETQYF. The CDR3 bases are TGTGCCAGCAGTTTTACAAGGACAGGACAAGAGACCCAGTACTTC.

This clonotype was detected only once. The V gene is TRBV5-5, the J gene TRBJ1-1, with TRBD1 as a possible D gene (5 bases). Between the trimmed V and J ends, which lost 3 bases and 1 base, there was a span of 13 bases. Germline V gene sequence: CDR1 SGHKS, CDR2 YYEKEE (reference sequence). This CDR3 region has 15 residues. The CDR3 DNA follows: TGTGCCAGCAGCTGGGACGGGACCGAGAACACTGAAGCTTTCTTT. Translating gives CASSWDGTENTEAFF.

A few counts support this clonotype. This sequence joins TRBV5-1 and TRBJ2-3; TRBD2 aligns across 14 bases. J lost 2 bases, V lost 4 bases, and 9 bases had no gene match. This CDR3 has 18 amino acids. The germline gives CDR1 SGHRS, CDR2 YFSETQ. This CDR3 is CASSIWTSGGPNTDTQYF. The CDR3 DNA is TGCGCCAGCAGCATTTGGACTAGCGGGGGGCCTAACACAGATACGCAGTATTTT.

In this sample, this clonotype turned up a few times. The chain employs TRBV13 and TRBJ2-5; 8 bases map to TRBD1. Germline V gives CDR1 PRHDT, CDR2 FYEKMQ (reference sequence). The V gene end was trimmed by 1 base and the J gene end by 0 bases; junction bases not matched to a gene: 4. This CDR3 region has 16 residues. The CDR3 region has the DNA TGTGCCAGCAGCTTAGTCCAGGGGGCTTACCAAGAGACCCAGTACTTC. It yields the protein CASSLVQGAYQETQYF. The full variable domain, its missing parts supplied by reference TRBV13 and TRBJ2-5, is AAGVIQSPRHLIKEKRETATLKCYPIPRHDTVYWYQQGPGQDPQFLISFYEKMQSDKGSIPDRFSAQQFSDYHSELNMSSLELGDSALYFCASSLVQGAYQETQYFGPGTRLLVL.

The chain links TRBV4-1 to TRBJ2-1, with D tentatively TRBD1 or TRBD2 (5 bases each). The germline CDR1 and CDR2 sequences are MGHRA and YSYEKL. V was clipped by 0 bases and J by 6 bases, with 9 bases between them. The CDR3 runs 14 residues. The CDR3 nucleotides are TGCGCCAGCAGCCAAGATTCGGGACCCAATGAGCAGTTCTTC. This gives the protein CASSQDSGPNEQFF.

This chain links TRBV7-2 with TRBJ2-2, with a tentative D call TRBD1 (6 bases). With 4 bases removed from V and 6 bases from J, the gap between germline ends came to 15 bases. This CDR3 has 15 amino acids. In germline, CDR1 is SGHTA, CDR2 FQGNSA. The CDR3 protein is CASSSNRQVSGELFF. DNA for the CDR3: TGTGCCAGCAGCTCGAATAGACAGGTCTCCGGGGAGCTGTTTTTT.

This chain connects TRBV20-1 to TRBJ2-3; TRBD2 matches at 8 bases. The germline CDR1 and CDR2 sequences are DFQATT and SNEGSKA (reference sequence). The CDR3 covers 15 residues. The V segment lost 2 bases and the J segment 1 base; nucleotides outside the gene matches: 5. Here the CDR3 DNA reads TGCAGTGCTAGACCCATGACTAGCGGCACAGATACGCAGTATTTT. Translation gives CSARPMTSGTDTQYF.

The CDR3 region has the DNA TGTGCCAGCAGCCAAGACCGCAAAAATGAGCAGTTCTTC. The encoded protein is CASSQDRKNEQFF. The chain combines TRBV14 with TRBJ2-1; D remains ambiguous. CDR1 and CDR2 from the germline V gene are SGHDN and FVKESK. The ends were cut back, 0 bases at V and 7 bases at J, with 7 bases in the middle. The CDR3 spans 13 residues.

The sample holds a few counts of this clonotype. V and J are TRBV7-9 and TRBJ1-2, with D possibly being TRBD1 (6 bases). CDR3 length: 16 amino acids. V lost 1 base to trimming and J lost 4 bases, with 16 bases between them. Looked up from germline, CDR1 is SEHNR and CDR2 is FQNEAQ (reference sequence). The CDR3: CASSLVAGALSYGYTF. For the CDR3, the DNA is TGTGCCAGCAGCTTAGTTGCGGGGGCGCTGAGCTATGGCTACACCTTC. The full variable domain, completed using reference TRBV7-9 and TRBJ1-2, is DTGVSQNPRHKITKRGQNVTFRCDPISEHNRLYWYRQTLGQGPEFLTYFQNEAQLEKSRLLSDRFSAERPKGSFSTLEIQRTEQGDSAMYLCASSLVAGALSYGYTFGSGTRLTVV.

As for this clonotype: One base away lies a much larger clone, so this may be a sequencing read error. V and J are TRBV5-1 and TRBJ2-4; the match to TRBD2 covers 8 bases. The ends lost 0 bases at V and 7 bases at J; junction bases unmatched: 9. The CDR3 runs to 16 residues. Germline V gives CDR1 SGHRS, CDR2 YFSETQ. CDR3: CASSLGSSGGPNIQYF. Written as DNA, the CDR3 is TGCGCCAGCAGCTTGGGTTCCAGCGGGGGCCCTAACATTCAGTACTTC.

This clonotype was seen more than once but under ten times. The CDR3 is CASSQDPQRTSGAIEQYF. In DNA form, the CDR3 reads TGTGCCAGCAGCCAAGACCCCCAGAGGACTAGCGGGGCTATCGAGCAGTACTTC. The gene calls are TRBV4-2 and TRBJ2-7; 12 bases line up with TRBD2. The V gene end was trimmed by 0 bases and the J gene end by 6 bases; junction bases not matched to a gene: 12. The CDR3 loop spans 18 amino acids. Per germline, CDR1 LGHNA and CDR2 YNFKEQ.

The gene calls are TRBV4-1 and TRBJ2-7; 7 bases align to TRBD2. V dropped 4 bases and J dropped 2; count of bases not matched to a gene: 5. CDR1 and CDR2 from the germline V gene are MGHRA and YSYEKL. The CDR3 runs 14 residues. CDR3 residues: CASSRAGSPYEQYF. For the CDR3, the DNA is TGCGCCAGCAGCCGAGCGGGATCTCCCTACGAGCAGTACTTC.

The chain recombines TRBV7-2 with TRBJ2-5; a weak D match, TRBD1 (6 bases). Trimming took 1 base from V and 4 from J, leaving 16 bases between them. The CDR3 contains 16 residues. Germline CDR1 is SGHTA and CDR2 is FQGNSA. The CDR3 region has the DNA TGTGCCAGCAGCTTAGTTCCAGGGGAGATGAGAGAGACCCAGTACTTC. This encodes CASSLVPGEMRETQYF. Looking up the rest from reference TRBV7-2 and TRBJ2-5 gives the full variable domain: GAGVSQSPSNKVTEKGKDVELRCDPISGHTALYWYRQSLGQGLEFLIYFQGNSAPDKSGLPSDRFSAERTGGSVSTLTIQRTQQEDSAVYLCASSLVPGEMRETQYFGPGTRLLVL.

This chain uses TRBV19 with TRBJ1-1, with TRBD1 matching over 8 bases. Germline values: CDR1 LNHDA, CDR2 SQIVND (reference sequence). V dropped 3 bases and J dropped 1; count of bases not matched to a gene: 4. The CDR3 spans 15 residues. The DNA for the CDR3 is TGTGCCAGTAGTATGATAGGACAGGGGAACACTGAAGCTTTCTTT. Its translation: CASSMIGQGNTEAFF.

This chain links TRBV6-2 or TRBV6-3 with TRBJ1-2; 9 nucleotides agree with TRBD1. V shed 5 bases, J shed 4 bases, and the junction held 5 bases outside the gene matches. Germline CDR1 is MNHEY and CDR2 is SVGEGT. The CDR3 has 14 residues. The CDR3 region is CASSEGDRAYGYTF. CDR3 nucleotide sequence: TGTGCCAGCAGTGAGGGGGACAGGGCCTATGGCTACACCTTC.

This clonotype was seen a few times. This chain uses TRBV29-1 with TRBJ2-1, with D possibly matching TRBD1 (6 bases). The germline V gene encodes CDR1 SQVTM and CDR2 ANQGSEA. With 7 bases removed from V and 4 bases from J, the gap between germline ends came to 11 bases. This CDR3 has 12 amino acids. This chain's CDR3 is CSAGQLYNEQFF. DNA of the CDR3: TGCAGCGCCGGACAGCTTTACAATGAGCAGTTCTTC.

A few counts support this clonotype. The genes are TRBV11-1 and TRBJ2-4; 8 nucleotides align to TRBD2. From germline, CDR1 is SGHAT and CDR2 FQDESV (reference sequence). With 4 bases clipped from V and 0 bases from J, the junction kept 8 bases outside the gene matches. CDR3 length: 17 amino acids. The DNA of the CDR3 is TGTGCCAGCAGCTCCGGGAGGGACATAATAGCCAAAAACATTCAGTACTTC. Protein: CASSSGRDIIAKNIQYF. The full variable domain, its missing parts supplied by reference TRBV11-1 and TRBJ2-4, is EAEVAQSPRYKITEKSQAVAFWCDPISGHATLYWYRQILGQGPELLVQFQDESVVDDSQLPKDRFSAERLKGVDSTLKIQPAELGDSAMYLCASSSGRDIIAKNIQYFGAGTRLSVL.

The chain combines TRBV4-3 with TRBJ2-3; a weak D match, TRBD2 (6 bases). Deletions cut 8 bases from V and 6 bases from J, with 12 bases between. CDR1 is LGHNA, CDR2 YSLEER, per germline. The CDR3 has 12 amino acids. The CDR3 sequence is CASAARGDTQYF. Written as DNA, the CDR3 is TGCGCCAGCGCTGCACGGGGGGATACGCAGTATTTT.

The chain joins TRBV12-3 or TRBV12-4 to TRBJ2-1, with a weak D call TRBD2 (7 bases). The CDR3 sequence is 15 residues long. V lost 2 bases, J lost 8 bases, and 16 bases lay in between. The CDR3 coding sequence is TGTGCCAGCAGTTTAAGGGGGGGGGGTAGCGATGAGCAGTTCTTC. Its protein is CASSLRGGGSDEQFF.

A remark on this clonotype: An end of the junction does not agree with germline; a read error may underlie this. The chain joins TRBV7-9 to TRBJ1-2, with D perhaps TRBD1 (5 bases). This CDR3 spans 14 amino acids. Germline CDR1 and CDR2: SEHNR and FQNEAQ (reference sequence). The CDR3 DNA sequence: TGTGCCAGCACCTTAGGCCCAGGGAACTATGGCTACACCTTC. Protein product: CASTLGPGNYGYTF.

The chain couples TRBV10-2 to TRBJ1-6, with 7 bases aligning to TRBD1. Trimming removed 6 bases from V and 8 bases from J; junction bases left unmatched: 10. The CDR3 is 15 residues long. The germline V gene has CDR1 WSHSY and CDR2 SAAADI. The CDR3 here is CASRDSRGPDSPLHF. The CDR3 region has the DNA TGCGCCAGCAGAGACTCTAGGGGGCCCGATTCACCCCTCCACTTT.

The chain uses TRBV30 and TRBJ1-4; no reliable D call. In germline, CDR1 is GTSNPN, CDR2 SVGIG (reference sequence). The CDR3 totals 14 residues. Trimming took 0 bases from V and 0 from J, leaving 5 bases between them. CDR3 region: CAWSVFSTNEKLFF. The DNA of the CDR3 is TGTGCCTGGAGTGTATTTTCAACTAATGAAAAACTGTTTTTT.

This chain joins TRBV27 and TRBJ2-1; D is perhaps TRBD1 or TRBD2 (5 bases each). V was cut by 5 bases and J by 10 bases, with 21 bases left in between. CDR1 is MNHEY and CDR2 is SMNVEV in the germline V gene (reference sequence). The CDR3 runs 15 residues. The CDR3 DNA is TGTGCCAGCAGTAGAAGCCGGGGTGGGACGAGGGAGCAGTTCTTC. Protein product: CASSRSRGGTREQFF.

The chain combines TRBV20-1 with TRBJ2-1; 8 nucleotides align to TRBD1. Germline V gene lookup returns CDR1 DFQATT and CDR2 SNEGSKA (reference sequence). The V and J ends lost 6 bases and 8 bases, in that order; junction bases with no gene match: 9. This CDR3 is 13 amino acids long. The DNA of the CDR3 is TGCAGTGCCGCAACCAGGGGGCTGGATGAGCAGTTCTTC. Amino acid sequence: CSAATRGLDEQFF.

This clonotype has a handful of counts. CDR3 DNA sequence: TGTGCCAGCAGCCAATGGGGTCGGACAGAGGGCTACGAGCAGTACTTC. It specifies CASSQWGRTEGYEQYF. V gene TRBV27 combines with J gene TRBJ2-5; D may be TRBD1 (6 bases). The DNA end is a closer match to TRBJ2-7, so the J assignment may be wrong. CDR3 size: 16 residues. Germline CDR1 MNHEY, CDR2 SMNVEV (reference sequence).

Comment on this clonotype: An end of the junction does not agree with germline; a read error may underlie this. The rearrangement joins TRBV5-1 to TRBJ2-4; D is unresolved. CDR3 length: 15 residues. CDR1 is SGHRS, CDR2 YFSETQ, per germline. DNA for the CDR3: TGCGCCAGCAGCTTGCCCCTCCCAGGCAAAGACATTCAGTACTTC. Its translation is CASSLPLPGKDIQYF. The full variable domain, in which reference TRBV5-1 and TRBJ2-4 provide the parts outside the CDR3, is KAGVTQTPRYLIKTRGQQVTLSCSPISGHRSVSWYQQTPGQGLQFLFEYFSETQRNKGNFPGRFSGRQFSNSRSEMNVSTLELGDSALYLCASSLPLPGKDIQYFGAGTRLSVL.

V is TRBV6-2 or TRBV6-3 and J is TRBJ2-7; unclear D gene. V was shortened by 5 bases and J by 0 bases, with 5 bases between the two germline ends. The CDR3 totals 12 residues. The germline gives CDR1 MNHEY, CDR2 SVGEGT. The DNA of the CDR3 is TGTGCCAGCAGTGAAATCTCCTACGAGCAGTACTTC. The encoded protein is CASSEISYEQYF.